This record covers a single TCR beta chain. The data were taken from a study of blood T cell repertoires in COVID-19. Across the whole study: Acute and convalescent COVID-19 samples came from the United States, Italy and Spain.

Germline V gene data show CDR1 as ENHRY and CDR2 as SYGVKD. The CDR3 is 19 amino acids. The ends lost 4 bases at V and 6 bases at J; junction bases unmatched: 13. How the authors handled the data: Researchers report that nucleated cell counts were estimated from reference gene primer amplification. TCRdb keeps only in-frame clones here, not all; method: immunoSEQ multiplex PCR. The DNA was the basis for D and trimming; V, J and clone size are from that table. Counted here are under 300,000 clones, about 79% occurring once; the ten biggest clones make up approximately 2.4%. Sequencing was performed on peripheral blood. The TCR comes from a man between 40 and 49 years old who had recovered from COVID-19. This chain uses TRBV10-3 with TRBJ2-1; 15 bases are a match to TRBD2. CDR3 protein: CAISGRTGQGLAGGNEQFF. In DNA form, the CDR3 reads TGTGCCATCAGTGGGCGGACAGGGCAGGGACTAGCGGGAGGCAATGAGCAGTTCTTC.